The clone carrying this T cell receptor beta chain turned up a few times. Beta-chain TCR CDR3 regions were amplified from RNA transcripts. Investigators did first-round RT-PCR with HTBI primers, then second-round multiplex PCR. MiXCR was run by TCRdb on the multiplex PCR reads, yielding one entry per CDR3 protein. This repertoire shows some 350,000 distinct CDR3 sequences, about a sixth found once; its top ten account for about 2.4%. This specimen comes from a study of Graves' ophthalmopathy and Graves' hyperthyroidism. V trimming: 3 bases; J trimming: 1 base; junction bases outside the gene matches: 6. This CDR3 comprises 15 residues. In germline, CDR1 is DFQATT, CDR2 SNEGSKA (reference sequence). If patients had other autoimmune diseases, uncontrolled infections, pregnancy or lactation, they were excluded. Orbital computed tomography, thyroid ultrasound, TRAb, serum thyroxine and clinical symptoms formed the basis of diagnosis.

Sequencing was performed on peripheral blood. The TCR was taken from an adult woman with stable Graves' hyperthyroidism. This chain connects TRBV20-1 to TRBJ2-5, with 9 bases identical to TRBD2. CDR3 residues: CSARETSGTQETQYF. CDR3 DNA sequence: TGCAGTGCTAGGGAGACTAGCGGCACCCAAGAGACCCAGTACTTC.